The sequence of this TCR beta chain was determined in a study of blood T cell repertoires in COVID-19. Study at large: Whether acute or convalescent, the COVID-19 samples came from the United States, Italy and Spain.

Using immunoSEQ multiplex PCR, the repertoire was profiled, and TCRdb retains in-frame clones only, with some absent. The table includes a few hundred thousand clones, around 85% detected once. The CDR3 is made up of 16 amino acids. The V gene's germline CDR1 is SGDLS and CDR2 YYNGEE. V gave up 0 bases and J gave up 6 bases, with 16 bases separating them. Living in about two dozen US areas, the participants were between roughly 18 and 89 years of age. Cohort allocation depended upon clinical history that participants reported. Cohort 3 donors were reported recovered after two negative PCRs, clearance, or symptom resolution.

This chain uses TRBV9 with TRBJ2-1; TRBD1 might be the D (5 bases). The sequence derives from a woman in her twenties or thirties who had recovered from COVID-19. The sequencing sample was made of PBMCs or T cells enriched from blood (not recorded which). The CDR3 spells CASSVEDSALGNEQFF. For the CDR3, the DNA is TGTGCCAGCAGCGTAGAAGACAGTGCACTGGGCAATGAGCAGTTCTTC.